This entry lists 28 T cell receptor beta chains sequenced from one sample in a study of T-cell reconstitution after alpha-beta-depleted transplantation in children. During its preparation, the TCRbeta library received unique molecular identifiers. One entry per CDR3 protein, called by TCRdb with MiXCR from the PCR reads. The table shows a few hundred thousand distinct CDR3 sequences, with over 25% occurring only once. Material: PBMCs, obtained before TCRalphabeta/CD19-depleted stem cell transplant. Every receptor here comes from a boy less than two years old with Wiskott-Aldrich syndrome, due to receive a stem cell transplant.

The rearrangement joins TRBV29-1 to TRBJ2-5, with TRBD1 identical over 7 bases. Germline V gene lookup returns CDR1 SQVTM and CDR2 ANQGSEA. The J segment lost 4 bases and the V segment lost 6 bases, leaving 8 bases of the junction unmatched. CDR3 length: 13 amino acids. The CDR3 here is CSVGYRGGETQYF. The CDR3 DNA sequence: TGCAGCGTCGGTTACAGGGGCGGAGAGACCCAGTACTTC.

The chain links TRBV20-1 to TRBJ2-2, with 8 bases matching TRBD1. Trimming removed 1 base from V and 5 bases from J; junction bases left unmatched: 3. Per germline, CDR1 DFQATT and CDR2 SNEGSKA (reference sequence). The CDR3 is 14 amino acids. This CDR3 is CSARGRGLTGELFF. DNA of the CDR3: TGCAGTGCTAGAGGCAGGGGGCTAACCGGGGAGCTGTTTTTT.

The chain couples TRBV29-1 to TRBJ2-1; tentative D call: TRBD2 (5 bases). The V and J ends lost 5 bases and 4 bases respectively, with 9 bases between them. Looked up from germline, CDR1 is SQVTM and CDR2 is ANQGSEA. The length of the CDR3 is 12 residues. In DNA form, the CDR3 reads TGCAGCGTTCGGCGGGTTTACAATGAGCAGTTCTTC. Translated, it gives CSVRRVYNEQFF.

This clonotype has at least ten counts. J is TRBJ1-1 and V is TRBV5-4; D remains ambiguous. Per the germline V gene, CDR1 is SGHNT and CDR2 is YYREEE (reference sequence). Trimming pared 1 base from V and 5 bases from J, leaving 9 bases between. The CDR3 totals 13 residues. The CDR3 loop is CASSLSRGTEAFF. The CDR3 nucleotides are TGTGCCAGCAGCTTGAGCAGAGGGACTGAAGCTTTCTTT.

This clonotype was detected only a few times. The chain is built from TRBV29-1 and TRBJ1-2; 7 nucleotides align to TRBD1. This CDR3 has 13 amino acids. The ends lost 5 bases at V and 2 bases at J; junction bases unmatched: 5. Germline V gene sequence: CDR1 SQVTM, CDR2 ANQGSEA. CDR3 coding DNA: TGCAGCGTTTCCCCGACAGGGAACTATGGCTACACCTTC. It is translated as CSVSPTGNYGYTF.

The V gene is TRBV5-1, the J gene TRBJ2-7; a possible D gene is TRBD2 (6 bases). V was clipped by 0 bases and J by 2 bases, with 12 bases between them. This CDR3 region has 15 residues. Germline lookup yields CDR1 SGHRS and CDR2 YFSETQ. The CDR3: CASSLAFGTPYEQYF. The CDR3 DNA sequence: TGCGCCAGCAGCTTGGCCTTCGGGACTCCCTACGAGCAGTACTTC.

The chain joins TRBV5-1 to TRBJ2-1; TRBD2 agrees at 8 bases. CDR1 and CDR2 (germline): SGHRS, YFSETQ. V was pared by 3 bases and J by 7 bases, with 12 bases of the junction left unmatched. This CDR3 is built from 16 residues. The CDR3 region is CASSSETGTRGNEQFF. Here the CDR3 DNA reads TGCGCCAGCAGCTCAGAAACCGGGACTAGAGGAAATGAGCAGTTCTTC.

This chain uses TRBV12-3 or TRBV12-4 with TRBJ2-1; D is unclear. The CDR3 contains 18 residues. Trimming pared 2 bases from V and 7 bases from J, leaving 24 bases between. CDR3 nucleotides: TGTGCCAGCAGTTTATCTCTATTCGATGCGAGGCGGAATAATGAGCAGTTCTTC. This encodes CASSLSLFDARRNNEQFF.

This clonotype has more than one count but fewer than ten. The chain joins TRBV7-9 to TRBJ2-4, with D possibly being TRBD2 (7 bases). V gave up 5 bases and J gave up 2 bases, with 16 bases separating them. The CDR3 extends over 16 amino acids. Germline V gene data show CDR1 as SEHNR and CDR2 as FQNEAQ (reference sequence). The CDR3 protein is CASSQGGGLTKNIQYF. CDR3 nucleotides: TGTGCCAGCAGCCAAGGGGGAGGGTTAACCAAAAACATTCAGTACTTC.

The chain recombines TRBV2 with TRBJ1-1; weak D call: TRBD1 (6 bases). V was trimmed by 6 bases and J by 4 bases, leaving 15 bases between them. CDR1 and CDR2 from the germline V gene are SNHLY and FYNNEI. CDR3 length equals 14 residues. CDR3: CASRSYREGTEAFF. CDR3 DNA: TGTGCCAGCAGGTCGTACAGGGAAGGCACTGAAGCTTTCTTT.

This clonotype showed up just a few times. The CDR3 region has the DNA TGCAGTGCTAGAGATTTGGGGGGCTCTGGAAACACCATATATTTT. It codes for CSARDLGGSGNTIYF. The genes are TRBV20-1 and TRBJ1-3, with D perhaps TRBD1 (5 bases). Looked up from germline, CDR1 is DFQATT and CDR2 is SNEGSKA (reference sequence). This CDR3 has 15 amino acids. Trimming stripped 0 bases from V and 0 bases from J, with 9 bases between.

The chain joins TRBV20-1 to TRBJ2-6; perhaps TRBD1 as D (6 bases). The germline V gene has CDR1 DFQATT and CDR2 SNEGSKA (reference sequence). Deletions cut 2 bases from V and 0 bases from J, with 14 bases between. The CDR3 sequence is 17 residues long. This chain's CDR3 is CSARRTDGLSGANVLTF. The CDR3 coding sequence is TGCAGTGCTAGAAGGACAGACGGCCTCTCTGGGGCCAACGTCCTGACTTTC.

This clonotype was observed a handful of times. V usage is TRBV5-1 and J usage is TRBJ2-1; tentatively, D is TRBD1 or TRBD2 (5 bases each). Germline V CDR1 and CDR2: SGHRS, YFSETQ. The CDR3 runs 16 residues. V was cut by 1 base and J by 7 bases, with 18 bases left in between. The CDR3 region has the DNA TGCGCCAGCAGCTTGCGTTCGGGGCCCGATAGAAATGAGCAGTTCTTC. This sequence encodes CASSLRSGPDRNEQFF.

The V and J genes are TRBV5-6 and TRBJ2-4; D is uncertain. The CDR3 runs to 16 residues. Germline lookup yields CDR1 SGHDT and CDR2 YYEEEE. Trimming stripped 2 bases from V and 1 base from J, with 13 bases between. This CDR3 reads CASSFRWVSAKNIQYF. Here the CDR3 DNA reads TGTGCCAGCAGCTTTCGTTGGGTGAGCGCCAAAAACATTCAGTACTTC.

Only a few counts were recorded for this clonotype. This sequence joins TRBV4-2 and TRBJ2-1, with 11 bases lining up with TRBD2. Germline loops: CDR1 LGHNA, CDR2 YNFKEQ. The CDR3 sequence is 19 residues long. The V and J ends lost 4 bases and 6 bases, in that order; junction bases with no gene match: 17. The CDR3 region has the DNA TGTGCCAGCAGCCCACTTCCTGGAGATAGCGGGAGGGGCACCAATGAGCAGTTCTTC. Protein product: CASSPLPGDSGRGTNEQFF.

The chain carries TRBV3-1 and TRBJ2-1; D remains unclear. The V gene lost 2 bases and the J gene lost 10 bases, with 18 bases spanning the gap. Germline V gene data show CDR1 as LGHDT and CDR2 as YNNKEL (reference sequence). The CDR3 totals 15 residues. CDR3 loop: CASSQLLKANAEQFF. In DNA, the CDR3 is TGTGCCAGCAGCCAACTCCTAAAGGCTAACGCCGAGCAGTTCTTC.

This chain joins TRBV29-1 and TRBJ2-5; tentatively, D is TRBD1 or TRBD2 (6 bases each). Trimming cost V 4 bases and J 4 bases, with 13 bases left between them. The CDR3 totals 13 residues. Germline CDR1 SQVTM, CDR2 ANQGSEA. CDR3 loop: CSVGGRGGETQYF. The CDR3 DNA follows: TGCAGCGTTGGGGGCAGGGGAGGAGAGACCCAGTACTTC.

This clonotype was picked up a small number of times. The rearrangement uses TRBV5-6 and TRBJ2-1; D unclear. CDR3 length: 14 amino acids. Trimming took 0 bases from V and 6 from J, leaving 10 bases between them. CDR1 and CDR2 (germline): SGHDT, YYEEEE. DNA for the CDR3: TGTGCCAGCAGCTTGGCCCCCACGACCAATGAGCAGTTCTTC. Protein product: CASSLAPTTNEQFF.

The J gene is TRBJ2-1, the V gene TRBV12-3 or TRBV12-4, with D possibly matching TRBD2 (5 bases). Deletions cut 3 bases from V and 0 bases from J, with 18 bases between. The length of the CDR3 is 18 residues. This CDR3 is CASSFGSSSQGSYNEQFF. The DNA for the CDR3 is TGTGCCAGCAGTTTCGGCTCATCTAGCCAAGGCTCCTACAATGAGCAGTTCTTC.

The chain combines TRBV4-1 with TRBJ2-5; a possible D gene is TRBD1 (5 bases). Germline CDR1 MGHRA, CDR2 YSYEKL. Trimming took 0 bases from V and 2 from J, leaving 7 bases between them. This CDR3 has 14 residues. CDR3 bases: TGCGCCAGCAGCCAAGAAACAGGACAAGAGACCCAGTACTTC. Its translation is CASSQETGQETQYF.

This clonotype was picked up a small number of times. The V and J genes are TRBV5-1 and TRBJ2-1, with D perhaps matching TRBD2 (6 bases). The germline gives CDR1 SGHRS, CDR2 YFSETQ. The V gene lost 5 bases and the J gene lost 0 bases, with 9 bases spanning the gap. The CDR3 runs to 14 residues. CDR3 protein: CASRFSGSYNEQFF. CDR3 DNA sequence: TGCGCCAGCAGGTTTAGCGGCTCCTACAATGAGCAGTTCTTC.

This clonotype was counted only a few times. The rearrangement links TRBV28 to TRBJ2-5, with D unclear. Germline lookup yields CDR1 MDHEN and CDR2 SYDVKM. The CDR3 runs 14 residues. Deletions cut 5 bases from V and 1 base from J, with 11 bases between. Written as DNA, the CDR3 is TGTGCCAGCAGTAGTCGCCCCCTCCAAGAGACCCAGTACTTC. It encodes CASSSRPLQETQYF.

The chain uses TRBV5-1 and TRBJ2-5; tentative D call: TRBD1 (5 bases). This CDR3 is 14 amino acids long. V was trimmed by 1 base and J by 7 bases, leaving 14 bases between them. Germline CDR1 reads SGHRS; CDR2 reads YFSETQ. Here the CDR3 reads CASSLTDSAGTQYF. CDR3 DNA: TGCGCCAGCAGCTTGACAGACAGCGCCGGGACCCAGTACTTC.

The genes are TRBV28 and TRBJ1-2; D is perhaps TRBD1 (5 bases). Germline V gene data show CDR1 as MDHEN and CDR2 as SYDVKM. CDR3 length: 15 residues. Trimming stripped 5 bases from V and 3 bases from J, with 16 bases between. CDR3: CASSPRDGPYYGYTF. CDR3 bases: TGTGCCAGCAGTCCCCGGGACGGACCCTACTATGGCTACACCTTC.

This clonotype has only a few counts. The CDR3 region is CSVVTRGNQPQHF. The CDR3 coding sequence is TGCAGCGTTGTGACAAGAGGCAATCAGCCCCAGCATTTT. V and J are TRBV29-1 and TRBJ1-5; no clear D gene. The CDR3 has 13 amino acids. V lost 4 bases, J lost 2 bases, and 9 bases lay in between. CDR1 and CDR2 (germline): SQVTM, ANQGSEA.

The chain uses TRBV5-1 and TRBJ2-1, with D perhaps TRBD1 (6 bases). Germline CDR1 SGHRS, CDR2 YFSETQ. Trimming took off 0 bases at V and 7 bases at J, with 11 bases between the two ends. The CDR3 consists of 14 residues. CDR3 protein: CASSLAYRANEQFF. CDR3 nucleotide sequence: TGCGCCAGCAGCTTGGCCTACAGGGCGAATGAGCAGTTCTTC.

J is TRBJ2-2 and V is TRBV12-3 or TRBV12-4; 8 positions agree with TRBD2. The CDR3 loop spans 16 amino acids. J gave up 2 bases and V 2 bases, and 4 bases lay outside the gene matches. Here the CDR3 reads CASSLSVAGNTGELFF. The CDR3 DNA follows: TGTGCCAGCAGTTTATCGGTAGCGGGAAACACCGGGGAGCTGTTTTTT.

V is TRBV12-3 or TRBV12-4 and J is TRBJ2-2, with D perhaps matching TRBD2 (6 bases). The CDR3 sequence is 14 residues long. The germline V and J ends were trimmed by 1 base and 9 bases, with 12 bases remaining between them. The CDR3 DNA follows: TGTGCCAGCAGTTTAGGGCGGGATTTCCGGGAGCTGTTTTTT. Amino acid sequence: CASSLGRDFRELFF.